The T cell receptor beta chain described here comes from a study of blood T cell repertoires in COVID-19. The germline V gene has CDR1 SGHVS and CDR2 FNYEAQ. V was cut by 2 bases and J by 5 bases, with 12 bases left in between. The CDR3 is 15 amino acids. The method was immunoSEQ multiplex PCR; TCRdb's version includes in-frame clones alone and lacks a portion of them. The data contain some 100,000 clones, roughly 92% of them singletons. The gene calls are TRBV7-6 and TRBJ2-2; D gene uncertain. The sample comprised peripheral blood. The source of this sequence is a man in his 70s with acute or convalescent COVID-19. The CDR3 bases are TGTGCCAGCAGCTTAAGTCAGTCCATAACCGGGGAGCTGTTTTTT. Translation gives CASSLSQSITGELFF. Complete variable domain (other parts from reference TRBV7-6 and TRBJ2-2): GAGVSQSPRYKVTKRGQDVALRCDPISGHVSLYWYRQALGQGPEFLTYFNYEAQQDKSGLPNDRFSAERPEGSISTLTIQRTEQRDSAMYRCASSLSQSITGELFFGEGSRLTVL.